What follows are 23 T cell receptor beta chains derived from one specimen sequenced in a study of Graves' ophthalmopathy and Graves' hyperthyroidism. Amplified material comprised TCR beta CDR3 regions derived from RNA transcripts. RT-PCR with HTBI primers came first, then second-round multiplex PCR. TCRdb processed the multiplex PCR reads anew with MiXCR; each CDR3 protein has one entry. The sample shows about 500,000 distinct CDR3 sequences, around 14% of them seen only once. Sequencing was done on a sample of blood. The receptors shown here come from a woman in her twenties or thirties with Graves' ophthalmopathy.

This clonotype was seen many times. The rearrangement joins TRBV27 to TRBJ2-7; 8 bases line up with TRBD2. Looked up from germline, CDR1 is MNHEY and CDR2 is SMNVEV (reference sequence). The CDR3 is made up of 14 amino acids. Losses at the gene ends were 4 bases for V and 4 bases for J; bases not matched to a gene: 6. CDR3 sequence reads: CASSSGLAGYEQYF. The CDR3 DNA reads TGTGCCAGCAGTTCCGGACTAGCCGGGTACGAGCAGTACTTC.

In its sample, this clonotype was seen many times. The genes are TRBV12-3 or TRBV12-4 and TRBJ2-2, with D perhaps being TRBD1 or TRBD2 (6 bases each). V was clipped by 10 bases and J by 4 bases, with 25 bases between them. The CDR3 is 17 amino acids. DNA for the CDR3: TGTGCCACGATCATCTGGAGGGGGACGACGGGCACCGGGGAGCTGTTTTTT. As protein: CATIIWRGTTGTGELFF.

This clonotype was recorded many times. The V call is TRBV6-5, the J call TRBJ2-5, with D perhaps TRBD2 (7 bases). Germline loops: CDR1 MNHEY, CDR2 SVGAGI. The CDR3 is 14 amino acids. V lost 6 bases and J 7 bases, leaving 18 bases between the germline ends. The CDR3 DNA follows: TGTGCCAGCAGGGGGGGGCCTCTCAGAGGGACCCAGTACTTC. Protein sequence: CASRGGPLRGTQYF.

Many counts were recorded for this clonotype. The chain uses TRBV20-1 and TRBJ2-3, with a possible D match to TRBD2 (6 bases). CDR3 length: 14 amino acids. Germline V gene data show CDR1 as DFQATT and CDR2 as SNEGSKA (reference sequence). The V gene lost 1 base and the J gene lost 2 bases, with 10 bases spanning the gap. In DNA, the CDR3 is TGCAGTGCTAGAGTAGGCGGGGTCACAGATACGCAGTATTTT. Translating gives CSARVGGVTDTQYF.

Ten or more counts support this clonotype. The gene calls are TRBV20-1 and TRBJ2-5; TRBD2 is a possible D gene (5 bases). The CDR3 consists of 13 residues. CDR1 and CDR2 (germline): DFQATT, SNEGSKA (reference sequence). The germline V and J ends were trimmed by 6 bases and 4 bases, with 15 bases remaining between them. CDR3 sequence: CSAPLAARETQYF. In nucleotides, the CDR3 is TGCAGTGCCCCCCTAGCCGCTAGAGAGACCCAGTACTTC.

The chain combines TRBV6-1 with TRBJ1-5; TRBD1 agrees at 9 bases. With V trimmed by 4 bases and J by 6 bases, 10 bases remained unmatched. Germline V gene data show CDR1 as MNHNS and CDR2 as SASEGT. This CDR3 region has 16 residues. The CDR3 spells CASSADLTGGSQPQHF. CDR3 sequence (DNA): TGTGCCAGCAGTGCTGACCTGACAGGGGGGAGTCAGCCCCAGCATTTT.

This clonotype showed up many times. The J gene is TRBJ1-1, the V gene TRBV6-5; D gene ambiguous. The V and J ends lost 0 bases and 0 bases respectively, with 11 bases between them. CDR3 length: 16 amino acids. CDR1 is MNHEY, CDR2 SVGAGI, per germline. CDR3 nucleotide sequence: TGTGCCAGCAGTTACTCGGCGGCCCCCATGAACACTGAAGCTTTCTTT. Translating it yields CASSYSAAPMNTEAFF.

V usage is TRBV7-8 and J usage is TRBJ2-5, with D maybe TRBD2 (5 bases). The CDR3 is made up of 14 amino acids. Trimming took 1 base from V and 5 from J, leaving 11 bases between them. Germline V gives CDR1 SGHVS, CDR2 FQNEAQ. The CDR3, as DNA: TGTGCCAGCAGCTTAGTTACTAGAGGGGAGACCCAGTACTTC. Protein: CASSLVTRGETQYF. Full variable domain (remainder filled in from reference TRBV7-8 and TRBJ2-5): GAGVSQSPRYKVAKRGQDVALRCDPISGHVSLFWYQQALGQGPEFLTYFQNEAQLDKSGLPSDRFFAERPEGSVSTLKIQRTQQEDSAVYLCASSLVTRGETQYFGPGTRLLVL.

The sample holds many counts of this clonotype. The chain joins TRBV9 to TRBJ1-6; TRBD1 matches at 12 bases. Germline trimming cut 0 bases from V and 9 bases from J; bases unmatched to any gene: 1. Germline CDR1 reads SGDLS; CDR2 reads YYNGEE. This CDR3 is 15 amino acids long. The CDR3 is CASSVEGQGASPLHF. Written as DNA, the CDR3 is TGTGCCAGCAGCGTAGAGGGACAGGGGGCTTCACCCCTCCACTTT.

This clonotype was detected ten times or more. The V gene is TRBV11-1, the J gene TRBJ2-5; TRBD2 matches 12 bases. J gave up 1 base and V 5 bases, and 5 bases lay outside the gene matches. This CDR3 is built from 16 residues. Germline V gene sequence: CDR1 SGHAT, CDR2 FQDESV (reference sequence). The CDR3 reads CASSEPTSGGQETQYF. The CDR3 DNA follows: TGTGCCAGCAGCGAGCCGACTAGCGGGGGCCAAGAGACCCAGTACTTC.

This chain connects TRBV11-2 to TRBJ2-2; a weak D match, TRBD2 (5 bases). Germline assignment: CDR1 SGHAT and CDR2 FQNNGV. The CDR3 has 13 residues. The V end lost 6 bases, the J end lost 7 bases, and 12 bases lay between the germline ends. The CDR3 coding sequence is TGTGCCAGCAGGCTAGCCGGCTACGGGGAGCTGTTTTTT. Amino acid sequence: CASRLAGYGELFF.

There are many counts of this clonotype. The chain carries TRBV5-1 and TRBJ2-5; weak D call: TRBD1 (6 bases). The germline gives CDR1 SGHRS, CDR2 YFSETQ. The V end was cut by 4 bases, the J end by 2 bases, with 12 bases between. The CDR3 is made up of 14 amino acids. The CDR3 loop is CASSMTGSQETQYF. In DNA form, the CDR3 reads TGCGCCAGCAGCATGACAGGTTCGCAAGAGACCCAGTACTTC.

This clonotype was picked up many times. CDR3 loop: CASRKQRYQPQHF. The CDR3 nucleotides are TGTGCCAGCAGAAAGCAGAGATATCAGCCCCAGCATTTT. The chain joins TRBV28 to TRBJ1-5, with no clear D. V was cut by 6 bases and J by 5 bases, with 11 bases left in between. CDR3 length: 13 residues. Germline V gene data show CDR1 as MDHEN and CDR2 as SYDVKM.

This clonotype was detected only a few times. The V and J genes are TRBV28 and TRBJ1-6; 8 positions agree with TRBD1. Germline CDR1 is MDHEN and CDR2 is SYDVKM. The CDR3 spans 16 residues. J gave up 5 bases and V 7 bases, and 10 bases lay outside the gene matches. The CDR3 sequence is CASTWTGRGNNSPLHF. CDR3 nucleotides: TGTGCCAGCACCTGGACAGGGAGAGGGAATAATTCACCCCTCCACTTT.

In this sample, this clonotype turned up many times. This rearrangement joins TRBV15 to TRBJ2-5; TRBD1 might be the D (5 bases). Germline V lookup: CDR1 LNHNV, CDR2 YYDKDF (reference sequence). Trimming removed 5 bases at V and 5 bases at J, with 15 bases between. The CDR3 has 14 amino acids. CDR3 residues: CATSPAHRRETQYF. As DNA, the CDR3 is TGTGCCACCAGCCCGGCGCACAGGCGTGAGACCCAGTACTTC. Using reference TRBV15 and TRBJ2-5 for the parts outside the CDR3, the full variable domain is DAMVIQNPRYQVTQFGKPVTLSCSQTLNHNVMYWYQQKSSQAPKLLFHYYDKDFNNEADTPDNFQSRRPNTSFCFLDIRSPGLGDTAMYLCATSPAHRRETQYFGPGTRLLVL.

This clonotype was seen repeatedly, ten times or more. The rearrangement links TRBV6-1 to TRBJ2-7; D might be TRBD2 (5 bases). The CDR3 loop spans 15 amino acids. The V end was cut by 6 bases, the J end by 2 bases, with 17 bases between. In germline, CDR1 is MNHNS, CDR2 SASEGT. The CDR3 reads CASRRASDPTYEQYF. In nucleotides, the CDR3 is TGTGCCAGCAGGAGGGCGAGCGACCCAACCTACGAGCAGTACTTC.

This clonotype came up many times. The rearrangement joins TRBV6-1 to TRBJ1-5, with D possibly being TRBD1 (5 bases). CDR1 and CDR2 from the germline V gene are MNHNS and SASEGT. This CDR3 is 15 amino acids long. V was clipped by 9 bases and J by 0 bases, with 15 bases between them. CDR3 bases: TGTGCCAGTGGACAAGCCCTGTATAGCAATCAGCCCCAGCATTTT. Amino acids: CASGQALYSNQPQHF.

A single count supports this clonotype. A much larger clone lies one base from this, so it may be a read error. V and J are TRBV14 and TRBJ1-1; D gene ambiguous. The CDR3 is 13 residues long. Per germline, CDR1 SGHDN and CDR2 FVKESK. Trimming stripped 6 bases from V and 2 bases from J, with 10 bases between. CDR3 region: CASSNSINTEAFF. CDR3 sequence (DNA): TGTGCCAGCAGTAATAGTATAAACACTGAAGCTTTCTTT.

The sample holds many counts of this clonotype. The gene calls are TRBV28 and TRBJ2-7; D is uncertain. The V and J ends lost 6 bases and 2 bases respectively, with 11 bases between them. This CDR3 has 13 residues. Germline V gene lookup returns CDR1 MDHEN and CDR2 SYDVKM. CDR3 in DNA: TGTGCCAGCAGCTCCGCGTCTCCCTACGAGCAGTACTTC. Protein: CASSSASPYEQYF.

J is TRBJ2-4 and V is TRBV12-3 or TRBV12-4, with D perhaps TRBD1 or TRBD2 (5 bases each). The CDR3 is 13 residues long. V was trimmed by 9 bases and J by 6 bases, leaving 15 bases between them. The CDR3 is CARRPGAGNIQYF. For the CDR3, the DNA is TGTGCCAGAAGACCCGGGGCGGGAAACATTCAGTACTTC.

There are many counts of this clonotype. The V and J genes are TRBV11-2 and TRBJ2-5, with unresolved D. The germline gives CDR1 SGHAT, CDR2 FQNNGV. Trimming cost V 5 bases and J 1 base, with 14 bases left between them. This CDR3 region has 15 residues. The CDR3 loop is CASSPPPGSQETQYF. CDR3 nucleotides: TGTGCCAGCAGCCCACCTCCGGGTTCCCAAGAGACCCAGTACTTC.

This clonotype occurred many times. The chain is built from TRBV12-3 or TRBV12-4 and TRBJ2-2, with D perhaps matching TRBD1 (6 bases). The CDR3 is made up of 21 amino acids. Trimming removed 0 bases from V and 1 base from J, with 24 bases in between. CDR3 amino acids: CASSLAQGQGRINLNTGELFF. CDR3 sequence (DNA): TGTGCCAGCAGTTTAGCGCAGGGGCAAGGGCGCATAAACTTGAACACCGGGGAGCTGTTTTTT.

This clonotype occurred many times. The chain has TRBV7-9 and TRBJ2-5, with D possibly being TRBD1 (5 bases). Trimming cost V 5 bases and J 4 bases, with 11 bases left between them. CDR1 SEHNR and CDR2 FQNEAQ come from the germline V gene (reference sequence). The CDR3 is 13 amino acids. CDR3 sequence: CASSRQPRETQYF. CDR3 nucleotides: TGTGCCAGCAGCAGACAGCCCAGAGAGACCCAGTACTTC. Based on the CDR3 plus reference TRBV7-9 and TRBJ2-5, the full variable domain is DTGVSQNPRHKITKRGQNVTFRCDPISEHNRLYWYRQTLGQGPEFLTYFQNEAQLEKSRLLSDRFSAERPKGSFSTLEIQRTEQGDSAMYLCASSRQPRETQYFGPGTRLLVL.